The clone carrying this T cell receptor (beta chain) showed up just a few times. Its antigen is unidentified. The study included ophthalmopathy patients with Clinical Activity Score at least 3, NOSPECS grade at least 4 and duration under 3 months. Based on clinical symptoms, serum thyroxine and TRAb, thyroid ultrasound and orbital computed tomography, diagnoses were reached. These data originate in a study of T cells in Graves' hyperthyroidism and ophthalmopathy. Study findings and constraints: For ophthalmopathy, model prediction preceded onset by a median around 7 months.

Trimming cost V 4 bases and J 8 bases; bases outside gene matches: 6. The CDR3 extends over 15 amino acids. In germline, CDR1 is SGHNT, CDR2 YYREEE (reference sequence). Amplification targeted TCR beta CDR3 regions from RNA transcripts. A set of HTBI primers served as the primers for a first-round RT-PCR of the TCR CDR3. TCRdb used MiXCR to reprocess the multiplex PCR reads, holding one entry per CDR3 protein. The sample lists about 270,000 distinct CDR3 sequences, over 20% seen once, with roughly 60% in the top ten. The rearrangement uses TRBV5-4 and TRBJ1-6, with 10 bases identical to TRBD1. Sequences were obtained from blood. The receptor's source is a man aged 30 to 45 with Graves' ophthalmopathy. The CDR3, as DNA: TGTGCCAGCAGCACCACGACAGGGGGCGATTCACCCCTCCACTTT. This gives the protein CASSTTTGGDSPLHF.